Described below is a single T cell receptor beta chain sequence and its context. Produced via immunoSEQ multiplex PCR; TCRdb's table is partial and in-frame only. Among tens of thousands of clones listed, around 92% were seen once. The sample is drawn from a study of control samples from healthy donors and cancer patients. The sequenced sample consisted of blood. The source of this sequence is a man aged 50 or older in good health.

The CDR3 DNA follows: TGTGCCACCAGCATCACGCCGGGACTAGTTAACACCGGGGAGCTGTTTTTT. This sequence encodes CATSITPGLVNTGELFF. This chain uses TRBV15 with TRBJ2-2; 8 bases agree with TRBD2. Germline V gene data show CDR1 as LNHNV and CDR2 as YYDKDF (reference sequence). Trimming removed 4 bases from V and 2 bases from J; junction bases left unmatched: 9. The CDR3 covers 17 residues.